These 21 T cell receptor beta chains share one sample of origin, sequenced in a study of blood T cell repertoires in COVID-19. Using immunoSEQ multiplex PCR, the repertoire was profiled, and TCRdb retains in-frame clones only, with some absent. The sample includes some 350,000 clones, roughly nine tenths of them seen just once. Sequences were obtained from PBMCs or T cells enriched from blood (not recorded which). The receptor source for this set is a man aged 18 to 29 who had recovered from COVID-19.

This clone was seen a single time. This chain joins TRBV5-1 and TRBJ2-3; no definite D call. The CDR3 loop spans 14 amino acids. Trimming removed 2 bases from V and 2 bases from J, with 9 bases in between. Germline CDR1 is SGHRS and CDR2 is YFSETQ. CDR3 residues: CASSFSRSTDTQYF. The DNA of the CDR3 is TGCGCCAGCAGCTTTTCCAGGTCCACAGATACGCAGTATTTT.

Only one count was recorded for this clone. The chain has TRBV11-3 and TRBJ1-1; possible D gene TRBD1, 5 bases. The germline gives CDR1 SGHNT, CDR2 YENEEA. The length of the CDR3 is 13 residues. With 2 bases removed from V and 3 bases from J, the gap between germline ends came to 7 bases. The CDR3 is CASSLTGDTEAFF. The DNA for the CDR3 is TGTGCCAGCAGCTTAACGGGGGACACTGAAGCTTTCTTT.

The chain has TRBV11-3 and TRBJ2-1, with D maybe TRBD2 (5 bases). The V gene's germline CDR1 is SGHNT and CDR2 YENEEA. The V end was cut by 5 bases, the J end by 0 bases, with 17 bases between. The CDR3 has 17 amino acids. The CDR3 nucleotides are TGTGCCAGCAGCATATTAATGGACTGCAGCTCCTACAATGAGCAGTTCTTC. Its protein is CASSILMDCSSYNEQFF.

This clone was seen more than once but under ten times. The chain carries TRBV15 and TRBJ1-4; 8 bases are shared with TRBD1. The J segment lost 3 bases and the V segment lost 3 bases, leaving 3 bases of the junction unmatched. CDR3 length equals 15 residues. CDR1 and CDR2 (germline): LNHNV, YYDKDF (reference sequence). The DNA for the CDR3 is TGTGCCACCAGCAGGACGACAGGGGCTAATGAAAAACTGTTTTTT. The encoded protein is CATSRTTGANEKLFF.

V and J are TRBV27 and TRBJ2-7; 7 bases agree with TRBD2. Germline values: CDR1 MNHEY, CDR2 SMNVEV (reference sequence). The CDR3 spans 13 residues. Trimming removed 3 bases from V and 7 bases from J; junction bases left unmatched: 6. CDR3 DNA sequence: TGTGCCAGCAGTTTTGGTGGGGAGGGGGAGCAGTACTTC. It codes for CASSFGGEGEQYF.

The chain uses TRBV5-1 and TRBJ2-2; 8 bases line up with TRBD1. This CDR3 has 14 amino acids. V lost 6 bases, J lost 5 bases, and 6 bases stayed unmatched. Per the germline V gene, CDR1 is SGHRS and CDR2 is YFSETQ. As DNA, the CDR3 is TGCGCCAGCAAGGACAGGGATGGAACCGGGGAGCTGTTTTTT. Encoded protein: CASKDRDGTGELFF.

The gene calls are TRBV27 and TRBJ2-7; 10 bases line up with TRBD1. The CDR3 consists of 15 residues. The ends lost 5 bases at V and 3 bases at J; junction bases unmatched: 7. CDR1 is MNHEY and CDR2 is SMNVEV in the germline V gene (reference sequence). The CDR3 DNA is TGTGCCAGCAGTCCGACAGGGGGCGATTTCTACGAGCAGTACTTC. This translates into CASSPTGGDFYEQYF.

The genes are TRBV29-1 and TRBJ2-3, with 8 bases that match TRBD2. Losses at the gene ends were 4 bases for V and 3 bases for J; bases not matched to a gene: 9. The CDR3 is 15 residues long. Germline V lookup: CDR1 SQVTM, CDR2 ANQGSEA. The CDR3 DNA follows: TGCAGCGTTGCTGTAGGTAGCGGGATAACAGATACGCAGTATTTT. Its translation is CSVAVGSGITDTQYF.

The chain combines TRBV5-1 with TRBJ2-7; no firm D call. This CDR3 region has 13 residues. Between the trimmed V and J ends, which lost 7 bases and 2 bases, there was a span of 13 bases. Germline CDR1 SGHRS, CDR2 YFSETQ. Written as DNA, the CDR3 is TGCGCCAGCTCTAGAGACCCAGCCTACGAGCAGTACTTC. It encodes CASSRDPAYEQYF.

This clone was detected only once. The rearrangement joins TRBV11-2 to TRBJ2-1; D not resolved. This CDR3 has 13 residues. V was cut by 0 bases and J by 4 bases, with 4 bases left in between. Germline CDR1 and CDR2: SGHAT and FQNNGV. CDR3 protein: CASSLDYYNEQFF. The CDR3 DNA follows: TGTGCCAGCAGCTTAGACTATTACAATGAGCAGTTCTTC.

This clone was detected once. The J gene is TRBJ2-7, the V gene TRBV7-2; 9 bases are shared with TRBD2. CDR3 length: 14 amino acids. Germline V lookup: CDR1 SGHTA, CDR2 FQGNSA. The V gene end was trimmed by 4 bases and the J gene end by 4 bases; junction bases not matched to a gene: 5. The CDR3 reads CASSYSGSSYEQYF. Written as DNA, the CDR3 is TGTGCCAGCAGCTATAGCGGGAGTTCGTACGAGCAGTACTTC.

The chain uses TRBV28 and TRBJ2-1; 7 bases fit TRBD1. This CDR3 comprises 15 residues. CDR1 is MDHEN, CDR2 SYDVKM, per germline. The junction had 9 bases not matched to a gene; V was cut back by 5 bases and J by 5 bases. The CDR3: CASSPRGILNNEQFF. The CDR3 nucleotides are TGTGCCAGCAGTCCCAGGGGGATTCTGAACAATGAGCAGTTCTTC.

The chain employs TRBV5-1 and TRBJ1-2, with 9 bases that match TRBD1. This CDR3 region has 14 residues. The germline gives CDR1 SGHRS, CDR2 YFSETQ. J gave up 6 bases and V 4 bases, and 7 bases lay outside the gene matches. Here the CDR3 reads CASSPRTGEDGYTF. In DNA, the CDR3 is TGCGCCAGCAGCCCGAGGACAGGGGAGGATGGCTACACCTTC. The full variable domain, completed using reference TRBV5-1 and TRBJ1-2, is KAGVTQTPRYLIKTRGQQVTLSCSPISGHRSVSWYQQTPGQGLQFLFEYFSETQRNKGNFPGRFSGRQFSNSRSEMNVSTLELGDSALYLCASSPRTGEDGYTFGSGTRLTVV.

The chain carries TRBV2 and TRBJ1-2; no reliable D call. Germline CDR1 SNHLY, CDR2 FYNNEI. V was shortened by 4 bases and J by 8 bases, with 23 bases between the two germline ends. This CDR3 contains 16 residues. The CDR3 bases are TGTGCCAGCAGTGTGAACAACCCGAACGTATCGGGGGGCTACACCTTC. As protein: CASSVNNPNVSGGYTF.

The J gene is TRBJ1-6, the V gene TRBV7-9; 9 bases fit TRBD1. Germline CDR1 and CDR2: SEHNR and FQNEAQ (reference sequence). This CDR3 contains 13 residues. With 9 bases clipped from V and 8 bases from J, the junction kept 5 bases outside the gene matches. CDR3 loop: CASRDRADSPLHF. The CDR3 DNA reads TGTGCCAGTCGGGACAGGGCTGATTCACCCCTCCACTTT.

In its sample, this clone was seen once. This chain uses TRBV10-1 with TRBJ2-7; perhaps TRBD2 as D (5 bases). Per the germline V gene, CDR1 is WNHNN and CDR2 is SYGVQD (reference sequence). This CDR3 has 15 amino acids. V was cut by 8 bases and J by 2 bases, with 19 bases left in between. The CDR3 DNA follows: TGCGCCAGCCGACCCGACGGGGATATGACCTACGAGCAGTACTTC. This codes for CASRPDGDMTYEQYF.

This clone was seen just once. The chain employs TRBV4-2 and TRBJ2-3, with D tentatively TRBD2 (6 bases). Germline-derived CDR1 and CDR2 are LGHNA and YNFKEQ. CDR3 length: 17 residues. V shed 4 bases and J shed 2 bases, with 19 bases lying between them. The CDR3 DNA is TGTGCCAGCAGCCGAACTTCCGGGACTGTATCCACAGATACGCAGTATTTT. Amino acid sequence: CASSRTSGTVSTDTQYF.

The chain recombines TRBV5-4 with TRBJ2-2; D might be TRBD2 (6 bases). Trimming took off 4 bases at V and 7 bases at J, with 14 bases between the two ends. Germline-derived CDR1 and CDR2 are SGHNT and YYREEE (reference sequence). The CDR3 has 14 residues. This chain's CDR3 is CASSNRGLDGELFF. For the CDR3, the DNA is TGTGCCAGCAGCAATCGGGGACTCGACGGGGAGCTGTTTTTT.

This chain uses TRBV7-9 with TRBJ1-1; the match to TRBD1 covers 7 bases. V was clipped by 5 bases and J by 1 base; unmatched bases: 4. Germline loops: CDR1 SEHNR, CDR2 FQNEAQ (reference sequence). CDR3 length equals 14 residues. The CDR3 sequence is CASSPWTGNTEAFF. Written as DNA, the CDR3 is TGTGCCAGCAGCCCCTGGACAGGGAACACTGAAGCTTTCTTT.

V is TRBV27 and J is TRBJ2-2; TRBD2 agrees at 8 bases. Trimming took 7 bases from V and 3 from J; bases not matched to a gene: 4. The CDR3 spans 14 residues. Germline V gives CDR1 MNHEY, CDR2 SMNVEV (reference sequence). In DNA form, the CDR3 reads TGTGCCAGCACCGGGACTAGTTACACCGGGGAGCTGTTTTTT. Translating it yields CASTGTSYTGELFF.

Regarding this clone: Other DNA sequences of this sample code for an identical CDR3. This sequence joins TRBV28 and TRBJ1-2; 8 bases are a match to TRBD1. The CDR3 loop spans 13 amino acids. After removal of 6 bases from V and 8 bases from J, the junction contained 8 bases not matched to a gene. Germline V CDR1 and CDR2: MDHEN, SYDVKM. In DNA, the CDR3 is TGTGCCAGCAGCTCTGGACAGGGAGGGGGCTACACCTTC. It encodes CASSSGQGGGYTF.